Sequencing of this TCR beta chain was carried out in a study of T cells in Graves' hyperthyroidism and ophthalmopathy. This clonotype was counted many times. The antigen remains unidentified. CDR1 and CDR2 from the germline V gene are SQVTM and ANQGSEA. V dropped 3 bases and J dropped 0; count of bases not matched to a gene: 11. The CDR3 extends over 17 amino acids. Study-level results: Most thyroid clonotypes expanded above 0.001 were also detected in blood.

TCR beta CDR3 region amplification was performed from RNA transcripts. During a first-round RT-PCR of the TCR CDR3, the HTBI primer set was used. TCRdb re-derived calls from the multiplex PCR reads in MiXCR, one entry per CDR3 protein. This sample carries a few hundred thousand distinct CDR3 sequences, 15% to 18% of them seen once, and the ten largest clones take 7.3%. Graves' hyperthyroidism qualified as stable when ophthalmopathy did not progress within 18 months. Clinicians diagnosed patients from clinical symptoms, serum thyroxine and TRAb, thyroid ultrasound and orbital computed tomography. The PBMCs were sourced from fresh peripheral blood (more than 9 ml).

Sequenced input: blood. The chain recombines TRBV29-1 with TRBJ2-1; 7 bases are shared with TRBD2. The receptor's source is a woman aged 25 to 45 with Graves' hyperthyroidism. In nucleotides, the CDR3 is TGCAGCGTTGAGGCTAGCGGTATCCTAAGCTCCTACAATGAGCAGTTCTTC. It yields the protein CSVEASGILSSYNEQFF.